Listed below are T cell receptor beta chains from one sample, sequenced in a study of regulatory T cells in long-lasting Graves disease. TCRdb re-derived calls from the multiplex PCR reads in MiXCR, one entry per CDR3 protein. The sample records 300,000 or so distinct CDR3 sequences, around a fifth being singletons. The source material was peripheral blood mononuclear cells (PBMCs), sampled when the disease was refractory, from a patient treated with antithyroid drugs. Receptors originate from a female donor with Graves disease. The CDR3 runs from the conserved cysteine through the conserved F or W. The order of the fields is J gene, D gene, clone size, V gene, CDR3 length, CDR3 DNA, CDR3 protein. D genes are given only for firm matches. Rows may omit the clone size; those that give it use once, few, many or a size class.

TRBJ1-4 | NA | NA | TRBV14 | 16 | TGTGCCAGCAGCCAAGGGCCGGGACGTGGTAATGAAAAACTGTTTTTT | CASSQGPGRGNEKLFF
TRBJ1-2 | TRBD1 | few | TRBV7-9 | 15 | TGTGCCAGCAGCTTATTCGGGACAGTTCAGGATGGCTACACCTTC | CASSLFGTVQDGYTF
TRBJ2-7 | NA | many | TRBV7-2 | 13 | TGTGCCAGCAGCTTATTAGTGTCCTACGAGCAGTACTTC | CASSLLVSYEQYF
TRBJ2-7 | NA | many | TRBV7-8 | 14 | TGTGCCAGCAGCTCTGACACGGATTCCTACGAGCAGTACTTC | CASSSDTDSYEQYF
TRBJ1-1 | TRBD1 | many | TRBV11-3 | 12 | TGTGCCAGCAGCTTAGATACAGGGGGAGCTTTCTTT | CASSLDTGGAFF
TRBJ2-7 | TRBD1 | few | TRBV30 | 13 | TGTGCCTGGAGCTCAGGGGGAACCTACGAGCAGTACTTC | CAWSSGGTYEQYF
TRBJ1-5 | NA | many | TRBV27 | 15 | TGTGCCAGCAGTCCCACAGGGTTGGGCTATCAGCCCCAGCATTTT | CASSPTGLGYQPQHF
TRBJ2-7 | NA | many | TRBV6-5 | 18 | TGTGCCAGCAGTTACTCGTTGGATCCAGGGGATTTTTCGTACGAGCAGTACTTC | CASSYSLDPGDFSYEQYF
TRBJ1-5 | NA | many | TRBV29-1 | 13 | TGCAGCGTGGCCCGGGATTGGAATCAGCCCCAGCATTTT | CSVARDWNQPQHF
TRBJ1-2 | NA | few | TRBV5-1 | 12 | TGCGCCAGCAGCAACCAGGGGTATGGCTACACCTTC | CASSNQGYGYTF
TRBJ2-7 | TRBD2 | many | TRBV6-5 | 13 | TGTGCCAGCAGTTGGGGGGGGACCTACGAGCAGTACTTC | CASSWGGTYEQYF
TRBJ2-2 | NA | NA | TRBV6-5 | 13 | TGTGCCAGCAGTTTTAACCCCACCGGGGAGCTGTTTTTT | CASSFNPTGELFF
TRBJ2-7 | TRBD1 | few | TRBV5-4 | 14 | TGTGCCAGCAGCCGGGACAGGGGGAACTACGAGCAGTACTTC | CASSRDRGNYEQYF
TRBJ1-1 | NA | NA | TRBV30 | 12 | TGTGCCTGGAGTGTACGGTGGGGGAAGGCTTTCTTT | CAWSVRWGKAFF
TRBJ2-7 | NA | few | TRBV30 | 12 | TGTGCCTGGAGTCAGTTCGGTTACGAGCAGTACTTC | CAWSQFGYEQYF
TRBJ1-2 | TRBD1 | many | TRBV3-1 | 13 | TGTGCCAGCAGGGGACAGGGAAGTCTTGGCTACACCTTC | CASRGQGSLGYTF
TRBJ2-2 | NA | many | TRBV27 | 13 | TGTGCCAGCAGTTATAGGCGGGGCGGGGAGCTGTTTTTT | CASSYRRGGELFF
TRBJ2-4 | NA | few | TRBV20-1 | 13 | TGCAGTGCTAGCAGGGATGCCAAAAACATTCAGTACTTC | CSASRDAKNIQYF
TRBJ2-7 | NA | NA | TRBV28 | 13 | TGTGCCAGCAGGTATCCAGGGGGGAACGAGCAGTACTTC | CASRYPGGNEQYF
TRBJ2-7 | NA | once | TRBV15 | 14 | TGTACCACCAGCGTTTCGTCTGGGAGGAGTGAGCAGTACTTC | CTTSVSSGRSEQYF
TRBJ1-1 | NA | NA | TRBV6-2/TRBV6-3 | 18 | TGTGCCAGCAGTTACTCGACCGGCCAGGCCAGGAGGAACACTGAAGCTTTCTTT | CASSYSTGQARRNTEAFF
TRBJ1-2 | NA | many | TRBV20-1 | 15 | TGCAGTGCTAGAGTTTCCTCGGACAATGGCTATGGCTACACCTTC | CSARVSSDNGYGYTF
TRBJ1-5 | NA | many | TRBV19 | 15 | TGTGCCAGTAGTATAGGGACCGTGAGCAATCAGCCCCAGCATTTT | CASSIGTVSNQPQHF
TRBJ1-2 | NA | many | TRBV6-1 | 14 | TGTGCCAGCAGTACTCCGGCGAGGGGCTATGGCTACACCTTC | CASSTPARGYGYTF